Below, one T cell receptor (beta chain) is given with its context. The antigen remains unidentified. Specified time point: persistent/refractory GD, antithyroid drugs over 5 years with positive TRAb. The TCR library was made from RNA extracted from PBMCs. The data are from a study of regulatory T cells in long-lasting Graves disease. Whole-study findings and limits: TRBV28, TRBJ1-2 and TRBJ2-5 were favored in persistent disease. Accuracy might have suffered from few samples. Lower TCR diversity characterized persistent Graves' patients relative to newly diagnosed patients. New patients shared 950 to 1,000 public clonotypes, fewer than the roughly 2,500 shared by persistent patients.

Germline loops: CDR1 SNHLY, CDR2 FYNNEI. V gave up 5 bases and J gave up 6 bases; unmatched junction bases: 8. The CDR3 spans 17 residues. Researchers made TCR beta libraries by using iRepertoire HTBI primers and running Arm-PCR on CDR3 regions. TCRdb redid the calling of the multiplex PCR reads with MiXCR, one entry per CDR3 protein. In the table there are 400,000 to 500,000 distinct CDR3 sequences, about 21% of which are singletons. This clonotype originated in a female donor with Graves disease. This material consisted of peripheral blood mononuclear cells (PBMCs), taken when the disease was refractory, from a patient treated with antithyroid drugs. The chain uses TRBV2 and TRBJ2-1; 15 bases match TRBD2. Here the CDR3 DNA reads TGTGCCAGCAGTAGGGGGACTAGCGGGAGGAGGATCAATGAGCAGTTCTTC. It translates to CASSRGTSGRRINEQFF.